The entry below describes one T cell receptor beta chain. Antigen specificity is unknown. The V gene lost 0 bases and the J gene lost 4 bases, with 12 bases spanning the gap. The CDR3 spans 15 residues. Germline CDR1 is WSHSY and CDR2 is SAAADI. The data derive from a study of T cells in Graves' hyperthyroidism and ophthalmopathy. If no ophthalmopathy progression occurred within 18 months, Graves' hyperthyroidism was stable. Exclusion of a patient resulted from uncontrolled infection, other autoimmune disease, pregnancy or lactation. Amplified TCR beta CDR3 regions came from RNA transcripts. With the HTBI primer set, the TCR CDR3 went through a first round of RT-PCR. TCRdb ran MiXCR on the multiplex PCR reads and lists one entry per CDR3 protein. The sample contains hundreds of thousands of distinct CDR3 sequences, roughly 46% of which appear only once. Study observations and caveats: Most thyroid clonotypes that were expanded above 0.001 also turned up in blood. In the analysis, a 13 V-J model separated ophthalmopathy from stable hyperthyroidism.

This TCR came from a young woman with Graves' hyperthyroidism. The V and J genes are TRBV10-2 and TRBJ1-2; possible D gene TRBD1, 5 bases. Material: peripheral blood or thyroid tissue (not recorded which). CDR3 in amino acids: CASSESLGLLYGYTF. The DNA of the CDR3 is TGCGCCAGCAGTGAGTCCCTGGGACTGCTCTATGGCTACACCTTC.